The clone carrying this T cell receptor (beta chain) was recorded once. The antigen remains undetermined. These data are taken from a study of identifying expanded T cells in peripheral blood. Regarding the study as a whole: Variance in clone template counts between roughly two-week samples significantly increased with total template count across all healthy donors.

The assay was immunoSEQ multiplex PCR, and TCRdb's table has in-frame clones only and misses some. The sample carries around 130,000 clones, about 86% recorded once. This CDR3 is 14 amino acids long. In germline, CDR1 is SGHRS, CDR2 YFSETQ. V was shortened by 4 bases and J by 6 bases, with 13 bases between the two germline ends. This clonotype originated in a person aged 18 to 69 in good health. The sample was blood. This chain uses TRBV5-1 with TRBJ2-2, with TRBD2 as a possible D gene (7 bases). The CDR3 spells CASSQTGGSGELFF. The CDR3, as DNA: TGCGCCAGCAGCCAAACGGGGGGCTCCGGGGAGCTGTTTTTT.